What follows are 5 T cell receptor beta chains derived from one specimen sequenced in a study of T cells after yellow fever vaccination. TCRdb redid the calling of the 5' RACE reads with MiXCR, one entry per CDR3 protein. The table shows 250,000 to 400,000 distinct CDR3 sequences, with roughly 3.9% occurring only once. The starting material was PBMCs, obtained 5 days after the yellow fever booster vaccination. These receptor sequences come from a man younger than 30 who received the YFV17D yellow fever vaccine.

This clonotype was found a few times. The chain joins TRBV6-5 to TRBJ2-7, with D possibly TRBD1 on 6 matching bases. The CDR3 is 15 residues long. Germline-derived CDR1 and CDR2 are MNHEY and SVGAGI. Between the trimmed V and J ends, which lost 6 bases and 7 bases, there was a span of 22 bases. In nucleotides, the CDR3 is TGTGCCAGCAGCCCCAGCCCAGGACAGCGGAGGGAGCAGTACTTC. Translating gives CASSPSPGQRREQYF.

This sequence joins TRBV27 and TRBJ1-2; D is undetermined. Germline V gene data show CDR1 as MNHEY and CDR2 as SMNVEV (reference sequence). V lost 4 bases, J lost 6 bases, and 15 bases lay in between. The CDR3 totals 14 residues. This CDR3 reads CASSSLNSLHGYTF. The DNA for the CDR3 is TGTGCCAGCAGTTCACTAAACAGTTTGCATGGCTACACCTTC.

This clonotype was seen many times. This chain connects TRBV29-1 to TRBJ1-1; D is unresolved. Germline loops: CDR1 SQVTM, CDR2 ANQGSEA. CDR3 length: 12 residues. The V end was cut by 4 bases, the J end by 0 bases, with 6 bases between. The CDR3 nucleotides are TGCAGCGTTGGTAGGATGAACACTGAAGCTTTCTTT. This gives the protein CSVGRMNTEAFF. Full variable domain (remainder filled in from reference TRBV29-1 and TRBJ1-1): SAVISQKPSRDICQRGTSLTIQCQVDSQVTMMFWYRQQPGQSLTLIATANQGSEATYESGFVIDKFPISRPNLTFSTLTVSNMSPEDSSIYLCSVGRMNTEAFFGQGTRLTVV.

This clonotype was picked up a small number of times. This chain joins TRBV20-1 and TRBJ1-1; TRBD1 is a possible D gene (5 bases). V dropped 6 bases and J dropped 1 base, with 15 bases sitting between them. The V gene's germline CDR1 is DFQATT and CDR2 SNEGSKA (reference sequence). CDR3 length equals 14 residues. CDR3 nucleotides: TGCAGTGCCCAGACTGGGGGTGGGAACACTGAAGCTTTCTTT. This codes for CSAQTGGGNTEAFF.

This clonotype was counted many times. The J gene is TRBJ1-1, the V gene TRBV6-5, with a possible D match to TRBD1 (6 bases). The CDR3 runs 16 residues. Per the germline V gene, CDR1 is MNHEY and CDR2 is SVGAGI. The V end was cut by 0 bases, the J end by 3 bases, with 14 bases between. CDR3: CASSYSKGGAHTEAFF. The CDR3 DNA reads TGTGCCAGCAGTTACTCAAAGGGGGGGGCCCACACTGAAGCTTTCTTT.